These T cell receptor beta chains were read from a single sample in a study of radiation and T cells in renal cell carcinoma. Sequencing used immunoSEQ multiplex PCR; TCRdb keeps in-frame clones, though not all of them. Of roughly 170,000 clones listed, about 87% are singletons. The sample was blood, taken from a patient whose treatment included radiotherapy and nephrectomy. These receptors originate from a woman in her fifties or sixties with renal cell carcinoma. Each CDR3 is given with its conserved first and last residue.

J gene,V gene,CDR3 protein
TRBJ1-1,TRBV19,CASSTDMNTEAFF
TRBJ1-4,TRBV5-1,CASSLVGSTNEKLFF
TRBJ2-3,TRBV19,CASSITSKRVDTQYF
TRBJ2-3,TRBV25-1,CASSGLAGVSSTDTQYF
TRBJ2-7,TRBV6-5,CASSYAYEQYF
TRBJ2-3,TRBV5-4,CASSLEQGGSLTDTQYF
TRBJ2-5,TRBV5-4,CASSMTRGVQETQYF
TRBJ1-2,TRBV7-9,CASSLGRGYGYTF
TRBJ1-5,TRBV19,CASSIRIGQRGNQPQHF
TRBJ2-7,TRBV2,CASSPRQSEQYF
TRBJ1-2,TRBV29-1,CSVDLGGVNYGYTF
TRBJ2-7,TRBV19,CASTNRDRGEQYF
TRBJ2-1,TRBV5-5,CASSLDWLAGGSGNEQFF
TRBJ2-2,TRBV5-1,CASSLVRTNTGELFF
TRBJ2-7,TRBV18,CASSNSRDFSVHEQYF
TRBJ1-1,TRBV4-1,CASSLWRGILNTEAFF
TRBJ1-4,TRBV5-1,CASSRDRATFATNEKLFF
TRBJ2-1,TRBV11-3,CASSLASRDNEQFF
TRBJ1-2,TRBV7-6,CASSLEAGGFYGYTF
TRBJ2-2,TRBV30,CAWRGTANTGELFF
TRBJ1-1,TRBV29-1,CSGGTGGFVNTEAFF
TRBJ1-1,TRBV6-1,CASGGQPSTEAFF
TRBJ2-5,TRBV6-1,CASLGLAGFQETQYF
TRBJ2-7,TRBV6-6,CASSPSTGLFYEQYF
TRBJ2-2,TRBV5-1,CASSWGAGELFF
TRBJ1-2,TRBV10-3,CAISEQGAAYGYTF
TRBJ2-7,TRBV2,CASSASYEQYF
TRBJ1-5,TRBV6-1,CASSTDRATYQPQHF
TRBJ1-5,TRBV6-6,CASSYGDSLGQPQHF
TRBJ2-7,TRBV2,CASSDRIDAYEQYF
TRBJ1-2,TRBV30,CAWNTGTGPLYNYGYTF
TRBJ1-1,TRBV6-6,CAIRDRINTEAFF
TRBJ1-3,TRBV14,CASSAPGQSTGNTIYF
TRBJ2-5,TRBV2,CASSDSELETQYF
TRBJ2-5,TRBV6-5,CASSSTSGGQETQYF